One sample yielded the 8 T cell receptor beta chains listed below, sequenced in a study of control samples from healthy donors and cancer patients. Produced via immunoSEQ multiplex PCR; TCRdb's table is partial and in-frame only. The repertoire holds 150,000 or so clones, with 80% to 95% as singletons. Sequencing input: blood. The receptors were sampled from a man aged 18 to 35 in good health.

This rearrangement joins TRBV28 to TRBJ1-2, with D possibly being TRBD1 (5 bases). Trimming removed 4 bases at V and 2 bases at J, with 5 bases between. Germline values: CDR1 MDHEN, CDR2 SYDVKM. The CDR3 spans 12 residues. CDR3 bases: TGTGCCAGCAGTTACAGGAACTATGGCTACACCTTC. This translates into CASSYRNYGYTF.

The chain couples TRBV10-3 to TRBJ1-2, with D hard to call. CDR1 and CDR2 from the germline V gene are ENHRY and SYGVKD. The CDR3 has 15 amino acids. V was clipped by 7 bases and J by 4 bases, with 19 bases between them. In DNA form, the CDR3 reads TGTGCCATCACGGTGGGGAGGGAATATGGCTATGGCTACACCTTC. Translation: CAITVGREYGYGYTF.

The CDR3 region has the DNA TGCAGCGTTGAAGGGAATACCTACAATGAGCAGTTCTTC. It is translated as CSVEGNTYNEQFF. The rearrangement links TRBV29-1 to TRBJ2-1; unclear D gene. The germline gives CDR1 SQVTM, CDR2 ANQGSEA. V shed 1 base and J shed 2 bases, with 6 bases lying between them. The CDR3 has 13 amino acids.

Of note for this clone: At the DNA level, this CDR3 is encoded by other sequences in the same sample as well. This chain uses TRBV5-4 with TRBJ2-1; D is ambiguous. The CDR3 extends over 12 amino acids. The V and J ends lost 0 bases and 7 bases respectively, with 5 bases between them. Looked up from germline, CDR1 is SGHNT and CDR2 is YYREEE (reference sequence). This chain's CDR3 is CASSLGGNEQFF. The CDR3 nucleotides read TGTGCCAGCAGCTTGGGTGGGAATGAGCAGTTCTTC.

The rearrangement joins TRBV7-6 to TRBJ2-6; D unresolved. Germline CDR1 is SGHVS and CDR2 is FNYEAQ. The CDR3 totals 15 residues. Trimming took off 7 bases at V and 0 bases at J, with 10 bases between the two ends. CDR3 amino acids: CASTPDPSGANVLTF. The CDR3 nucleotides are TGTGCCAGCACCCCCGACCCCTCTGGGGCCAACGTCCTGACTTTC.

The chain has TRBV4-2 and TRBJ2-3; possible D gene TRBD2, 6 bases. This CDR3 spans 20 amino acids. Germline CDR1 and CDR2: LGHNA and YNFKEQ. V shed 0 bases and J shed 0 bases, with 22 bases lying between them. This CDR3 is CASSQDWVGGSSGSTDTQYF. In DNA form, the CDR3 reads TGTGCCAGCAGCCAAGATTGGGTCGGTGGTTCCAGCGGGAGCACAGATACGCAGTATTTT.

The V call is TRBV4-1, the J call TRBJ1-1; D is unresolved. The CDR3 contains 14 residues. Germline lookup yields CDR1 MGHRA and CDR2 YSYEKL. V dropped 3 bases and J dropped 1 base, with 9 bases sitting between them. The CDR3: CASSHSLENTEAFF. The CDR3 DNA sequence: TGCGCCAGCAGCCACTCACTTGAGAACACTGAAGCTTTCTTT.

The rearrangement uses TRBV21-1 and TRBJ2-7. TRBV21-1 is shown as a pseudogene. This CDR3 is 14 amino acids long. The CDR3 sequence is CAIPTKDPTYEQYF. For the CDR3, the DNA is TGTGCCATTCCAACGAAAGACCCTACGTACGAGCAGTACTTC.